This T cell receptor (beta chain) was sequenced in a study of OX40 agonist ivuxolimab in advanced cancers. V lost 6 bases and J lost 4, with 12 bases in between. Per the germline V gene, CDR1 is MNHEY and CDR2 is SVGAGI. This CDR3 comprises 13 residues. Produced via immunoSEQ multiplex PCR; TCRdb's table is partial and in-frame only. The table has under 85,000 clones, roughly 84% seen once. Sequencing was performed on CD4+ or CD8+ T cells sorted from blood, taken in a trial of the OX40 agonist ivuxolimab. The J gene is TRBJ1-1, the V gene TRBV6-5; weak D call: TRBD1 (5 bases). The clonotype comes from an adult with an advanced solid tumor such as melanoma, head and neck, liver or kidney cancer. The CDR3 DNA reads as TGTGCCAGCAGGCTCAGGGTTCTCACTGAAGCTTTCTTT. Translation gives CASRLRVLTEAFF.